What follows are 27 T cell receptor beta chains derived from one specimen sequenced in a study of blood T cells in healthy people across ages. Using a J-beta primer mix together with a sample-barcoded 5' primer, a second PCR was run for about 6 to 12 cycles. TCRdb passed the 5' RACE reads through MiXCR, listing each CDR3 protein once. Of approximately 2,000,000 distinct CDR3 sequences in the sample, around 40% were seen once. The material sequenced was blood. The origin of the receptors is a human donor in good health.

V gene TRBV7-9 combines with J gene TRBJ2-1; D is undetermined. CDR3 length: 15 residues. Germline values: CDR1 SEHNR, CDR2 FQNEAQ (reference sequence). V lost 7 bases to trimming and J lost 3 bases, with 16 bases between them. The CDR3: CASTMLGSGYNEQFF. The CDR3 DNA reads TGTGCCAGCACGATGTTAGGTAGTGGCTACAATGAGCAGTTCTTC.

The chain combines TRBV4-3 with TRBJ2-3, with D tentatively TRBD1 (6 bases). The CDR3 extends over 17 amino acids. The germline V and J ends were trimmed by 4 bases and 1 base, with 18 bases remaining between them. Looked up from germline, CDR1 is LGHNA and CDR2 is YSLEER. The CDR3 here is CASSPLFGGAGTDTQYF. CDR3 coding DNA: TGCGCCAGCAGCCCCCTTTTTGGGGGCGCCGGCACAGATACGCAGTATTTT.

Written as DNA, the CDR3 is TGCAGCGTTGAAGAGGGTACGGAGCTCGGTGGCTACACCTTC. Protein product: CSVEEGTELGGYTF. The J gene is TRBJ1-2, the V gene TRBV29-1; D is ambiguous. V dropped 0 bases and J dropped 7 bases, with 15 bases sitting between them. Germline CDR1 is SQVTM and CDR2 is ANQGSEA. The CDR3 is made up of 14 amino acids.

The V call is TRBV6-5, the J call TRBJ1-2; D is unresolved. The germline V gene has CDR1 MNHEY and CDR2 SVGAGI. The CDR3 totals 14 residues. V was cut by 1 base and J by 5 bases, with 11 bases left in between. In DNA, the CDR3 is TGTGCCAGCAGTTACTACGACGACTCTTATGGCTACACCTTC. It encodes CASSYYDDSYGYTF.

In its sample, this clonotype was seen a few times. CDR3 region: CASSYGAELLSYNEQFF. In DNA form, the CDR3 reads TGTGCCAGCAGTTACGGCGCGGAGTTACTTTCCTACAATGAGCAGTTCTTC. The genes are TRBV6-5 and TRBJ2-1; D is undetermined. V shed 2 bases and J shed 1 base, with 15 bases lying between them. This CDR3 region has 17 residues. Germline V gene lookup returns CDR1 MNHEY and CDR2 SVGAGI.

This clonotype was recorded a few times. The rearrangement joins TRBV4-1 to TRBJ1-1, with D hard to call. CDR3 length: 16 amino acids. CDR1 is MGHRA and CDR2 is YSYEKL in the germline V gene. V gave up 5 bases and J gave up 0 bases, with 16 bases separating them. The CDR3 coding sequence is TGCGCCAGCAGCGCCCCCCGACCCCCAATGAACACTGAAGCTTTCTTT. It is translated as CASSAPRPPMNTEAFF.

This clonotype turned up a few times. This chain joins TRBV4-3 and TRBJ2-3, with D unresolved. The V gene lost 2 bases and the J gene lost 1 base, with 16 bases spanning the gap. Germline assignment: CDR1 LGHNA and CDR2 YSLEER. This CDR3 has 17 residues. CDR3 DNA sequence: TGCGCCAGCAGCCAAACTACACCCCGCGGAGGCACAGATACGCAGTATTTT. It translates to CASSQTTPRGGTDTQYF.

The chain carries TRBV10-3 and TRBJ2-7; no definite D call. V was cut by 2 bases and J by 3 bases, with 17 bases left in between. The CDR3 spans 16 residues. Germline V gives CDR1 ENHRY, CDR2 SYGVKD. The CDR3 spells CAISEPKTALVYEQYF. The CDR3 DNA follows: TGTGCCATCAGTGAGCCAAAGACGGCTCTTGTCTACGAGCAGTACTTC.

The chain joins TRBV14 to TRBJ1-6; 10 bases agree with TRBD1. Germline CDR1 and CDR2: SGHDN and FVKESK. The CDR3 is made up of 19 amino acids. Trimming removed 2 bases from V and 1 base from J; junction bases left unmatched: 8. CDR3 sequence: CASSQIKPGQGSYNSPLHF. The CDR3 nucleotides read TGTGCCAGCAGCCAAATTAAACCGGGACAGGGGTCCTATAATTCACCCCTCCACTTT.

To note about this clonotype: One junction end disagrees with the germline gene, perhaps due to a read error. The V call is TRBV20-1, the J call TRBJ1-2; D remains ambiguous. Germline values: CDR1 DFQATT, CDR2 SNEGSKA (reference sequence). This CDR3 has 12 residues. CDR3 amino acids: CSASLGGYGHTF. CDR3 nucleotide sequence: TGCAGTGCCAGCCTAGGAGGATATGGCCACACCTTC.

This clonotype was seen a handful of times. V is TRBV4-3 and J is TRBJ2-3; weak D call: TRBD1 (7 bases). The germline CDR1 and CDR2 sequences are LGHNA and YSLEER. CDR3 length equals 18 residues. Trimming took off 1 base at V and 2 bases at J, with 19 bases between the two ends. CDR3 amino acids: CASSQGVRGAAYTDTQYF. DNA for the CDR3: TGCGCCAGCAGCCAAGGAGTCAGGGGGGCGGCCTACACAGATACGCAGTATTTT.

In its sample, this clonotype was seen a few times. The chain joins TRBV7-2 to TRBJ1-6; TRBD1 might be the D (6 bases). The CDR3 sequence is 16 residues long. V shed 3 bases and J shed 0 bases, with 9 bases lying between them. Germline V lookup: CDR1 SGHTA, CDR2 FQGNSA. The CDR3: CASSLGAGSYNSPLHF. In nucleotides, the CDR3 is TGTGCCAGCAGCTTGGGGGCGGGCTCCTATAATTCACCCCTCCACTTT.

This chain uses TRBV11-2 with TRBJ2-7; 8 bases map to TRBD1. This CDR3 is built from 14 residues. Germline V gene data show CDR1 as SGHAT and CDR2 as FQNNGV. V shed 6 bases, J shed 4 bases, and the junction held 8 bases outside the gene matches. The DNA of the CDR3 is TGTGCCAGCAGACCCGGGACAGGTCAATACGAGCAGTACTTC. Protein sequence: CASRPGTGQYEQYF.

The gene calls are TRBV5-1 and TRBJ2-5; tentatively, D is TRBD1 (6 bases). The CDR3 runs to 15 residues. V lost 0 bases, J lost 11 bases, and 20 bases lay in between. Per germline, CDR1 SGHRS and CDR2 YFSETQ. This chain's CDR3 is CASSLEVGAGVEQYF. The CDR3 nucleotides read TGCGCCAGCAGCTTGGAGGTGGGGGCCGGGGTTGAGCAGTACTTC.

The gene calls are TRBV30 and TRBJ2-1; D unresolved. The length of the CDR3 is 13 residues. V lost 2 bases to trimming and J lost 0 bases, with 5 bases between them. Germline assignment: CDR1 GTSNPN and CDR2 SVGIG (reference sequence). CDR3 sequence reads: CAWSQDSYNEQFF. The CDR3 bases are TGTGCCTGGAGTCAAGACTCCTACAATGAGCAGTTCTTC.

The gene calls are TRBV12-3 or TRBV12-4 and TRBJ1-5; no firm D call. The CDR3 has 12 amino acids. The V gene lost 1 base and the J gene lost 8 bases, with 6 bases spanning the gap. The CDR3 DNA follows: TGTGCCAGCAGTTTAGGGCATAAGCCCCAGCATTTT. Protein sequence: CASSLGHKPQHF.

This clonotype has a handful of counts. V usage is TRBV27 and J usage is TRBJ1-2; D is undetermined. Germline V gene lookup returns CDR1 MNHEY and CDR2 SMNVEV (reference sequence). The V gene lost 6 bases and the J gene lost 1 base, with 12 bases spanning the gap. This CDR3 comprises 14 residues. The CDR3 region has the DNA TGTGCCAGCAGCCCGAATGGGTATAACTATGGCTACACCTTC. It is translated as CASSPNGYNYGYTF.

The chain is built from TRBV7-2 and TRBJ2-1, with no clear D. V was pared by 7 bases and J by 5 bases, with 18 bases between. The CDR3 extends over 15 amino acids. Germline CDR1 SGHTA, CDR2 FQGNSA. CDR3 DNA sequence: TGTGCCAGCACGAGGACCGCCCCTTCCCACAATGAGCAGTTCTTC. Protein sequence: CASTRTAPSHNEQFF.

This chain connects TRBV9 to TRBJ2-1; D unclear. Trimming left V 1 base short and J 9 bases short, with 11 bases between. This CDR3 spans 13 amino acids. CDR1 and CDR2 (germline): SGDLS, YYNGEE. This chain's CDR3 is CASSVRPFAEQFF. In DNA, the CDR3 is TGTGCCAGCAGCGTAAGACCCTTTGCTGAGCAGTTCTTC.

CDR3 sequence (DNA): TGTGCCAGCAGTTTGTCGGGGAGCAGTGAAGCTTTCTTT. Translating gives CASSLSGSSEAFF. V is TRBV6-5 and J is TRBJ1-1; D ambiguous. Looked up from germline, CDR1 is MNHEY and CDR2 is SVGAGI. The CDR3 sequence is 13 residues long. Trimming cost V 4 bases and J 7 bases, with 13 bases left between them.

This clonotype was detected ten times or more. The chain uses TRBV5-1 and TRBJ2-6; no definite D call. The CDR3 totals 16 residues. Germline lookup yields CDR1 SGHRS and CDR2 YFSETQ. V gave up 4 bases and J gave up 0 bases, with 11 bases separating them. The CDR3: CASSVVPFSGANVLTF. The CDR3 DNA reads as TGCGCCAGCAGCGTCGTTCCGTTCTCTGGGGCCAACGTCCTGACTTTC.

V and J are TRBV18 and TRBJ2-1, with 11 bases that match TRBD2. V shed 0 bases, J shed 4 bases, and the junction held 5 bases outside the gene matches. Germline-derived CDR1 and CDR2 are KGHSH and LQKENI. There are 17 residues in the CDR3. In DNA, the CDR3 is TGTGCCAGCTCACCACCGGCTAGCGGGGGGAAATACAATGAGCAGTTCTTC. It yields the protein CASSPPASGGKYNEQFF.

Worth noting for this clonotype: Germline is not matched at one junction end, which may reflect a read error. J is TRBJ1-1 and V is TRBV29-1; D call uncertain. CDR1 is SQVTM, CDR2 ANQGSEA, per germline. There are 12 residues in the CDR3. CDR3 protein: CNVSGEEFEAFF. The CDR3 nucleotides are TGCAACGTTTCCGGGGAAGAATTTGAAGCTTTCTTT.

The chain links TRBV6-6 to TRBJ1-1; D not resolved. This CDR3 has 13 amino acids. With 8 bases removed from V and 0 bases from J, the gap between germline ends came to 10 bases. CDR1 and CDR2 from the germline V gene are MNHNY and SVGAGI (reference sequence). CDR3 residues: CASQSGMNTEAFF. CDR3 nucleotides: TGTGCCAGCCAATCTGGGATGAACACTGAAGCTTTCTTT.

This chain joins TRBV28 and TRBJ2-1; possible D gene TRBD2, 6 bases. The CDR3 is 15 amino acids. Trimming removed 1 base at V and 5 bases at J, with 12 bases between. Germline CDR1 is MDHEN and CDR2 is SYDVKM. The CDR3 sequence is CASSLFAGTHNEQFF. CDR3 nucleotide sequence: TGTGCCAGCAGTTTATTTGCGGGGACCCACAATGAGCAGTTCTTC.

The sample holds a few counts of this clonotype. The genes are TRBV10-3 and TRBJ1-1, with TRBD1 matching over 8 bases. With V trimmed by 6 bases and J by 1 base, 4 bases remained unmatched. CDR3 length: 14 residues. Germline CDR1 is ENHRY and CDR2 is SYGVKD. CDR3 residues: CAIRRGQANTEAFF. The CDR3 DNA is TGTGCCATCAGGAGGGGACAGGCGAACACTGAAGCTTTCTTT.

This clonotype was picked up many times. V is TRBV6-2 or TRBV6-3 and J is TRBJ2-6; D is undetermined. The V gene's germline CDR1 is MNHEY and CDR2 SVGEGT. This CDR3 is 13 amino acids long. Trimming stripped 6 bases from V and 4 bases from J, with 7 bases between. The CDR3 nucleotides read TGTGCCAGCAGCACTACGGGGGCCAACGTCCTGACTTTC. It encodes CASSTTGANVLTF.